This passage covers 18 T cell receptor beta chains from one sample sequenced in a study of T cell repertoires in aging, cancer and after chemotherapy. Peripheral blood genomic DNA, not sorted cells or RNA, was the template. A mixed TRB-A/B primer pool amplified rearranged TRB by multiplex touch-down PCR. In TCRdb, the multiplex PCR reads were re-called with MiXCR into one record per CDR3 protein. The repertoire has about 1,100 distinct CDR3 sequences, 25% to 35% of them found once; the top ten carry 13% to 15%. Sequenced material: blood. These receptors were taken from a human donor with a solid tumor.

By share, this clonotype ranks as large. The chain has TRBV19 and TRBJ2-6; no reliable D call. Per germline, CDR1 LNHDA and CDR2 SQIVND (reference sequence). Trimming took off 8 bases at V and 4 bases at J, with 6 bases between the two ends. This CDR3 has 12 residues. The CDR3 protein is CASEGGANVLTF. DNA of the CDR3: TGTGCCAGTGAAGGCGGGGCCAACGTCCTGACTTTC. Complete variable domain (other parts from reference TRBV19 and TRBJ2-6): DGGITQSPKYLFRKEGQNVTLSCEQNLNHDAMYWYRQDPGQGLRLIYYSQIVNDFQKGDIAEGYSVSREKKESFPLTVTSAQKNPTAFYLCASEGGANVLTFGAGSRLTVL.

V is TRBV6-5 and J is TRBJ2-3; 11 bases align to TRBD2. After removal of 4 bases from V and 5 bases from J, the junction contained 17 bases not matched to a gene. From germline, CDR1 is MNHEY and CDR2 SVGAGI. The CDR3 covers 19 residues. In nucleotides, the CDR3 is TGTGCCAGCAGTTTATATCAACTAGCGGGAGAAAAGGAGAAAGATACGCAGTATTTT. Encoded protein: CASSLYQLAGEKEKDTQYF.

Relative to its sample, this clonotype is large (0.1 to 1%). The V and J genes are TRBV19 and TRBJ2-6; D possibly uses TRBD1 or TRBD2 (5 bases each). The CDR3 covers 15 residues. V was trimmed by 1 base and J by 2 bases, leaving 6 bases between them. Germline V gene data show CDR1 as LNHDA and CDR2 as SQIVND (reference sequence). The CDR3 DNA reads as TGTGCCAGTAGTATAGTGGGGGCTGGGGCCAACGTCCTGACTTTC. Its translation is CASSIVGAGANVLTF.

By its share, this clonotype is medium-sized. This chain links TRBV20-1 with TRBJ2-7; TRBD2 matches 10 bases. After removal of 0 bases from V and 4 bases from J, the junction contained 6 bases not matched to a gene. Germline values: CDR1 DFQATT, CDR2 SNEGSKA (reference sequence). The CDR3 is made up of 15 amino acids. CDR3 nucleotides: TGCAGTGCTAGAGAGGAGCGGGAGGGCTTGTACGAGCAGTACTTC. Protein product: CSAREEREGLYEQYF.

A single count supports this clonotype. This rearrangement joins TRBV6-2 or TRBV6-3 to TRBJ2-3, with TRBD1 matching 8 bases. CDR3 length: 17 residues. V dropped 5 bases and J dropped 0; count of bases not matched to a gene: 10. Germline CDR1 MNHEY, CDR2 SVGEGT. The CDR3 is CASSLRGLGASTDTQYF. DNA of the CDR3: TGTGCCAGCAGTCTCAGGGGGCTGGGGGCTAGCACAGATACGCAGTATTTT.

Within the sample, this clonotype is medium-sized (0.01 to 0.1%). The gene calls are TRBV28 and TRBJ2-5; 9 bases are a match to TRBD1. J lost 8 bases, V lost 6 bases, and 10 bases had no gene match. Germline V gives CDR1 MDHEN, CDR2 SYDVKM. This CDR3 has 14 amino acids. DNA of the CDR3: TGTGCCAGCAGGCCCCCGGGACAGGGAGCCACCCAGTACTTC. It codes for CASRPPGQGATQYF.

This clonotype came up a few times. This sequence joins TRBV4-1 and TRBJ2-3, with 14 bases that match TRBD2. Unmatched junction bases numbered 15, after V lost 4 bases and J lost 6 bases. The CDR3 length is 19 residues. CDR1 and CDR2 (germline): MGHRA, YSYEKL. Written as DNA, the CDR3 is TGCGCCAGCAGCCCGATGGGGGGGACTAGCGGGAGTTTGGACGATACGCAGTATTTT. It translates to CASSPMGGTSGSLDDTQYF.

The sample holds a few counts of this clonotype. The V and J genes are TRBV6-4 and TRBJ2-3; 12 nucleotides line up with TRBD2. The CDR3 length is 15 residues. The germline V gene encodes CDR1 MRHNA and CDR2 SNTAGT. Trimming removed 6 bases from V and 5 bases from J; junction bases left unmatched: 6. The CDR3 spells CASSATSGSGDTQYF. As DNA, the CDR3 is TGTGCCAGCAGCGCGACTAGCGGGAGTGGAGATACGCAGTATTTT.

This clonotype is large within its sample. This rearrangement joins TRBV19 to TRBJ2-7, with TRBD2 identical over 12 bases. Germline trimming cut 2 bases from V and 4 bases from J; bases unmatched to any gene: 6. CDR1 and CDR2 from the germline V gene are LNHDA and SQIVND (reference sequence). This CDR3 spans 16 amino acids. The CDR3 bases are TGTGCCAGTAGTATACTAGCGGGAGGGCAGGTGTACGAGCAGTACTTC. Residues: CASSILAGGQVYEQYF.

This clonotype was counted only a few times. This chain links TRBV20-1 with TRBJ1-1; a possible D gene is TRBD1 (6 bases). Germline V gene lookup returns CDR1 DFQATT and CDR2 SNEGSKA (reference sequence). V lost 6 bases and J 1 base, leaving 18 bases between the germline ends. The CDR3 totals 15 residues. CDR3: CSAHRRTVTNTEAFF. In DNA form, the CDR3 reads TGCAGTGCCCACAGGAGGACAGTGACGAACACTGAAGCTTTCTTT.

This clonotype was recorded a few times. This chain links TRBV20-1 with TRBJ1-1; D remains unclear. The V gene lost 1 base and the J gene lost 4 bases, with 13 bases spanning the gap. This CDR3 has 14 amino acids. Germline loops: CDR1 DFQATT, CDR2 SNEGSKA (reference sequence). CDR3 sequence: CSARGSWHPTEAFF. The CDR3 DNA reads TGCAGTGCTAGAGGTTCCTGGCACCCCACTGAAGCTTTCTTT.

CDR3 bases: TGTGCCAGCAGCATCGGACTTAGCAATCAGCCCCAGCATTTT. Translated, it gives CASSIGLSNQPQHF. V gene TRBV7-2 combines with J gene TRBJ1-5; D unresolved. Germline V gene lookup returns CDR1 SGHTA and CDR2 FQGNSA. The CDR3 runs to 14 residues. Trimming removed 5 bases from V and 0 bases from J, with 8 bases in between.

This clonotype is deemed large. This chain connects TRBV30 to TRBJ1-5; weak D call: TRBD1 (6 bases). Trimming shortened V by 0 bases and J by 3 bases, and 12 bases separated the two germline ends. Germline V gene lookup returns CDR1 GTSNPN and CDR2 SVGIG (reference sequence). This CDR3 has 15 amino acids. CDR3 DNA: TGTGCCTGGAGTGTACGGGGGGCGATCAATCAGCCCCAGCATTTT. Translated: CAWSVRGAINQPQHF.

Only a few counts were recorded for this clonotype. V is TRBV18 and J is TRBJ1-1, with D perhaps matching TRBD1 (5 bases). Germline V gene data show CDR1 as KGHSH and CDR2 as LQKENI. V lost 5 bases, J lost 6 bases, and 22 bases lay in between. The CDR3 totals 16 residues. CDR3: CASSARQLSLGAEAFF. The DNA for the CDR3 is TGTGCCAGCTCAGCAAGACAGTTATCTTTAGGCGCTGAAGCTTTCTTT.

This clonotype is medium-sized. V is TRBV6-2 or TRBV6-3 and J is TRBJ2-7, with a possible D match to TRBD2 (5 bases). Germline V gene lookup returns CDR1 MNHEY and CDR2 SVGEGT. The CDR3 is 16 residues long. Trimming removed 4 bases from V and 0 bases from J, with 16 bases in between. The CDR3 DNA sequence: TGTGCCAGCAGTTCAAGGGAAGCGGAGGACTCCTACGAGCAGTACTTC. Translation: CASSSREAEDSYEQYF.

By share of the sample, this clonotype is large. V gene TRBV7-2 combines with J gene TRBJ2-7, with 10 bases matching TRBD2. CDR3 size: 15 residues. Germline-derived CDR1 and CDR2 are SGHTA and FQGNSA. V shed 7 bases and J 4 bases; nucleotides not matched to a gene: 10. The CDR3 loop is CASTGSGGINYEQYF. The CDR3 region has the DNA TGTGCCAGCACTGGTAGCGGGGGGATCAATTACGAGCAGTACTTC.

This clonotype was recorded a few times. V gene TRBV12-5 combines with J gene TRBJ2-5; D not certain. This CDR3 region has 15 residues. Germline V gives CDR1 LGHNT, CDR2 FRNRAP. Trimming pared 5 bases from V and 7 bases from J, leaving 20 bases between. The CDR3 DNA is TGTGCTAGTGGTAAAGCCCAGGTAAGTTGGGGGACCCAGTACTTC. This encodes CASGKAQVSWGTQYF.

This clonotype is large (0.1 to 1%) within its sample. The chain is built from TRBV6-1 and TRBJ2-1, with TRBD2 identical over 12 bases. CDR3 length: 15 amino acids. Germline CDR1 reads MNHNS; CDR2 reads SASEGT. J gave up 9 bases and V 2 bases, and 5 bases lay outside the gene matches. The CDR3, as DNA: TGTGCCAGCAGTGAACTAGCGGGAGGGCCTTCTGAGCAGTTCTTC. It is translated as CASSELAGGPSEQFF.